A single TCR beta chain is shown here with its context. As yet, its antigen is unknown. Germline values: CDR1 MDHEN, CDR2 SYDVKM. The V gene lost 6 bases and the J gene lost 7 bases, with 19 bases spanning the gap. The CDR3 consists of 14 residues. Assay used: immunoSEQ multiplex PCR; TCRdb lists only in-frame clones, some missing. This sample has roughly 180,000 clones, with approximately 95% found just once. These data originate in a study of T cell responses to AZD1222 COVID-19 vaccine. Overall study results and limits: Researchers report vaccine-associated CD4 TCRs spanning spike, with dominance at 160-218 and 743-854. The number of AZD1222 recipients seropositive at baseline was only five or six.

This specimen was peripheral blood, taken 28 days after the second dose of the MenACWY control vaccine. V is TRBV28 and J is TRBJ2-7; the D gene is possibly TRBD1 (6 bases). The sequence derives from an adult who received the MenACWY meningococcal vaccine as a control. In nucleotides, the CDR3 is TGTGCCAGCAGACCCTCCGCAGGGGTCTGGGAGCAGTACTTC. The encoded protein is CASRPSAGVWEQYF.